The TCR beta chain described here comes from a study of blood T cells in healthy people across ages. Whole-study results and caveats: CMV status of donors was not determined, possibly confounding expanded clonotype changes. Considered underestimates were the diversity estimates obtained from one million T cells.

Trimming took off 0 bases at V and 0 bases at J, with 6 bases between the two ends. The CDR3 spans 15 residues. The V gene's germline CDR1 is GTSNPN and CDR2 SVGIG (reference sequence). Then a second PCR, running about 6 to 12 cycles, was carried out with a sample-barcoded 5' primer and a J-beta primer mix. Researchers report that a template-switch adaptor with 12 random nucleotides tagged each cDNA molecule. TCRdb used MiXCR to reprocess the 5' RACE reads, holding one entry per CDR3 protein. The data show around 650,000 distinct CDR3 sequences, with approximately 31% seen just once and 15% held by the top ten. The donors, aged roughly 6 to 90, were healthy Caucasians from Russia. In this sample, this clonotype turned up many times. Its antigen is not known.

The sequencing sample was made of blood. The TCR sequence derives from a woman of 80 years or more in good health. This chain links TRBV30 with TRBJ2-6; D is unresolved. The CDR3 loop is CAWSVGGSGANVLTF. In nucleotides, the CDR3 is TGTGCCTGGAGTGTCGGCGGCTCTGGGGCCAACGTCCTGACTTTC.